Below, 16 T cell receptor beta chains from the same sample are listed, as sequenced in a study of T-cell memory formation after mild COVID-19. Using its own MiXCR run on the 5' RACE reads, TCRdb lists one record per CDR3 protein. Found here are about 170,000 distinct CDR3 sequences, roughly 13% of them singletons; the top ten hold 2.5% to 3.5%. Sequenced sample: PBMCs or a T cell subset sorted from them (not recorded which). Every receptor here comes from a man between 18 and 29 years old who had mild COVID-19 (a few samples of this study predate the infection). Cell type and time point are not known.

This clonotype occurred a few times. The chain recombines TRBV7-9 with TRBJ2-7; D remains unclear. CDR1 is SEHNR and CDR2 is FQNEAQ in the germline V gene (reference sequence). The CDR3 is made up of 12 amino acids. V was shortened by 5 bases and J by 6 bases, with 11 bases between the two germline ends. The CDR3 coding sequence is TGTGCCAGCAGCCCCGGACCGGGCGAGCAGTACGTC. It encodes CASSPGPGEQYV.

This clonotype was observed once. CDR3 region: CANSPAGYQETQYF. CDR3 DNA: TGTGCCAACTCCCCGGCGGGGTACCAAGAGACCCAGTACTTC. The gene calls are TRBV28 and TRBJ2-5; D may be TRBD2 (6 bases). Germline V CDR1 and CDR2: MDHEN, SYDVKM. Trimming took off 10 bases at V and 0 bases at J, with 15 bases between the two ends. This CDR3 region has 14 residues.

The chain joins TRBV20-1 to TRBJ2-5; D is unresolved. The germline gives CDR1 DFQATT, CDR2 SNEGSKA (reference sequence). Deletions cut 7 bases from V and 1 base from J, with 7 bases between. The CDR3 totals 11 residues. CDR3 in amino acids: CSGRTQETQYF. In DNA, the CDR3 is TGCAGTGGAAGGACCCAAGAGACCCAGTACTTC.

The table lists this clonotype with a few counts. The rearrangement uses TRBV4-1 and TRBJ2-3; 7 bases align to TRBD2. The CDR3 totals 15 residues. The J segment lost 3 bases and the V segment lost 0 bases, leaving 3 bases of the junction unmatched. Germline V gene data show CDR1 as MGHRA and CDR2 as YSYEKL. In DNA form, the CDR3 reads TGCGCCAGCAGCCAAGAGCGGGGGTGGACAGATACGCAGTATTTT. It specifies CASSQERGWTDTQYF.

The chain recombines TRBV10-3 with TRBJ1-2, with D tentatively TRBD1 (6 bases). CDR1 ENHRY and CDR2 SYGVKD come from the germline V gene. CDR3 size: 16 residues. Trimming pared 2 bases from V and 4 bases from J, leaving 17 bases between. The CDR3 sequence is CAISEPQGLTGYGYTF. In DNA form, the CDR3 reads TGTGCCATCAGTGAGCCTCAGGGGCTAACCGGCTATGGCTACACCTTC.

The sample holds a few counts of this clonotype. The chain links TRBV7-9 to TRBJ1-1; D not resolved. Germline CDR1 is SEHNR and CDR2 is FQNEAQ (reference sequence). The CDR3 is 13 amino acids. Deletions cut 7 bases from V and 4 bases from J, with 13 bases between. CDR3 amino acids: CASKSLGGTEAFF. The CDR3 nucleotides are TGTGCCAGCAAGAGCCTGGGAGGCACTGAAGCTTTCTTT.

This clonotype turned up a few times. The CDR3 region is CASTNHVDTQYF. CDR3 in DNA: TGTGCCAGCACTAACCACGTCGATACGCAGTATTTT. The J gene is TRBJ2-3, the V gene TRBV12-3 or TRBV12-4; D unresolved. The CDR3 has 12 residues. Deletions cut 7 bases from V and 6 bases from J, with 11 bases between.

The V gene is TRBV7-9, the J gene TRBJ1-1; the D is unclear. The CDR3 sequence is 14 residues long. V lost 1 base, J lost 4 bases, and 10 bases lay in between. Germline V lookup: CDR1 SEHNR, CDR2 FQNEAQ (reference sequence). Here the CDR3 reads CASSLGADSTEAFF. The CDR3 DNA reads TGTGCCAGCAGCTTAGGGGCGGATAGCACTGAAGCTTTCTTT.

V and J are TRBV23-1 and TRBJ1-1; 9 bases are a match to TRBD1. TRBV23-1 has ORF status, its function being uncertain. The CDR3 extends over 15 amino acids. The V gene end was trimmed by 2 bases and the J gene end by 6 bases; junction bases not matched to a gene: 7. The CDR3 loop is CASSQLGQGLPEAFF. As DNA, the CDR3 is TGCGCCAGCAGTCAACTAGGACAGGGGTTGCCTGAAGCTTTCTTT.

This clonotype has more than one count but fewer than ten. The chain has TRBV7-9 and TRBJ1-4; 7 bases match TRBD1. The CDR3 runs 12 residues. Germline-derived CDR1 and CDR2 are SEHNR and FQNEAQ (reference sequence). Losses at the gene ends were 4 bases for V and 8 bases for J; bases not matched to a gene: 1. In nucleotides, the CDR3 is TGTGCCAGCAGCTCCAGGGGGGAAAAACTGTTTTTT. Its translation is CASSSRGEKLFF.

This clonotype has a handful of counts. The V call is TRBV7-9, the J call TRBJ2-7, with a weak D call TRBD1 (6 bases). Trimming took off 5 bases at V and 4 bases at J, with 15 bases between the two ends. The CDR3 contains 14 residues. Germline lookup yields CDR1 SEHNR and CDR2 FQNEAQ (reference sequence). CDR3 sequence: CASSLTQTGYEQYF. CDR3 nucleotide sequence: TGTGCCAGCAGCCTAACTCAAACAGGGTACGAGCAGTACTTC.

V usage is TRBV7-2 and J usage is TRBJ1-6, with D unclear. Trimming pared 6 bases from V and 7 bases from J, leaving 10 bases between. Germline CDR1 and CDR2: SGHTA and FQGNSA. This CDR3 is built from 13 residues. The CDR3 protein is CASSTTANSPLHF. CDR3 coding DNA: TGTGCCAGCAGTACAACAGCCAATTCACCCCTCCACTTT.

The chain is built from TRBV6-6 and TRBJ2-1, with TRBD1 matching over 8 bases. After removal of 6 bases from V and 5 bases from J, the junction contained 9 bases not matched to a gene. This CDR3 is 15 amino acids long. The germline V gene has CDR1 MNHNY and CDR2 SVGAGI (reference sequence). CDR3 sequence (DNA): TGTGCCAGCAGCCCGGACAGGGAGTCCCACAATGAGCAGTTCTTC. It specifies CASSPDRESHNEQFF.

This clonotype was seen ten or more times. This chain connects TRBV5-5 to TRBJ2-7, with TRBD1 matching 8 bases. Germline CDR1 reads SGHKS; CDR2 reads YYEKEE (reference sequence). The CDR3 sequence is 14 residues long. The trim removed 4 bases at V and 3 bases at J, leaving 6 bases unmatched. DNA of the CDR3: TGTGCCAGCAGCGACCCAGGGGGCTACTACGAGCAGTACTTC. Its protein is CASSDPGGYYEQYF.

This clonotype was picked up a small number of times. This rearrangement joins TRBV27 to TRBJ2-5; TRBD2 is a possible D gene (5 bases). This CDR3 contains 15 residues. V lost 3 bases, J lost 1 base, and 12 bases lay in between. In germline, CDR1 is MNHEY, CDR2 SMNVEV (reference sequence). CDR3 region: CASSLMRASQETQYF. CDR3 coding DNA: TGTGCCAGCAGTTTGATGAGGGCTTCCCAAGAGACCCAGTACTTC.

This clonotype was seen repeatedly, ten times or more. The rearrangement uses TRBV7-8 and TRBJ2-4; TRBD2 might be the D (6 bases). V gave up 1 base and J gave up 1 base, with 17 bases separating them. Germline CDR1 and CDR2: SGHVS and FQNEAQ. This CDR3 spans 18 amino acids. The CDR3 spells CASSLELAGWAAKNIQYF. The CDR3 DNA reads TGTGCCAGCAGCTTAGAGTTGGCGGGGTGGGCTGCCAAAAACATTCAGTACTTC. Combining the CDR3 with reference TRBV7-8 and TRBJ2-4 gives the whole variable domain GAGVSQSPRYKVAKRGQDVALRCDPISGHVSLFWYQQALGQGPEFLTYFQNEAQLDKSGLPSDRFFAERPEGSVSTLKIQRTQQEDSAVYLCASSLELAGWAAKNIQYFGAGTRLSVL.